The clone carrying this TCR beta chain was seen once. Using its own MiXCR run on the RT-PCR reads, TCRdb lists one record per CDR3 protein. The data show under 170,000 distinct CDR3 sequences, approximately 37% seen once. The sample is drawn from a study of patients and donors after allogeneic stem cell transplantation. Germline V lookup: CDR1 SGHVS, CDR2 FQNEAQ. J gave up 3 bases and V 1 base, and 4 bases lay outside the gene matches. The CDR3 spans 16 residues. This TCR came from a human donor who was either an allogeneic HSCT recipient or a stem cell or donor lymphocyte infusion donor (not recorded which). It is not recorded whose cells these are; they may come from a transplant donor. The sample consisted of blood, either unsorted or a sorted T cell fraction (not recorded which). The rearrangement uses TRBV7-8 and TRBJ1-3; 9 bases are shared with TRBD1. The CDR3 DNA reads TGTGCCAGCAGCTTAGGCCGGGACAGGGATGGAAACACCATATATTTT. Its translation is CASSLGRDRDGNTIYF.